The next 14 T cell receptor beta chains were all read from a single sample in a study of spatial heterogeneity in lung cancer. Each CDR3 protein is one row after TCRdb ran MiXCR on the 5' RACE reads. The sample lists around 110,000 distinct CDR3 sequences, 10% to 15% occurring once. Specified time point: blood at routine non-recurrence follow-up after resection. The authors sequenced whole RNA from tumor, nontumor lung or frozen PBMC without sorting. This material consisted of PBMCs, taken at follow-up. The origin of the receptors is a male donor with early-stage non-small cell lung cancer.

The sample holds a few counts of this clonotype. The V and J genes are TRBV28 and TRBJ1-5; maybe TRBD1 (6 bases). This CDR3 region has 15 residues. Germline V lookup: CDR1 MDHEN, CDR2 SYDVKM. Trimming pared 7 bases from V and 0 bases from J, leaving 13 bases between. CDR3 residues: CASIVGTLSNQPQHF. The CDR3 DNA sequence: TGTGCCAGCATCGTCGGGACACTTAGCAATCAGCCCCAGCATTTT.

A remark on this clonotype: At one end the junction does not follow the germline gene, possibly because of a read error. The rearrangement uses TRBV27 and TRBJ1-6, with D tentatively TRBD1 (5 bases). This CDR3 has 13 residues. In germline, CDR1 is MNHEY, CDR2 SMNVEV (reference sequence). The CDR3 region is CANSFQGNSPLHF. The DNA for the CDR3 is TGTGCCAACAGTTTTCAGGGAAATTCACCCCTCCACTTT.

This chain connects TRBV28 to TRBJ2-3, with D possibly being TRBD2 (7 bases). This CDR3 contains 14 residues. V gave up 4 bases and J gave up 4 bases, with 12 bases separating them. Germline CDR1 MDHEN, CDR2 SYDVKM. The CDR3 nucleotides read TGTGCCAGCAGTTGGCGGGGGCTTCCAGATACGCAGTATTTT. Translated: CASSWRGLPDTQYF.

This clonotype was seen at least ten times. This chain joins TRBV29-1 and TRBJ2-6, with 7 bases matching TRBD1. From germline, CDR1 is SQVTM and CDR2 ANQGSEA. CDR3 size: 16 residues. J gave up 0 bases and V 4 bases, and 6 bases lay outside the gene matches. DNA of the CDR3: TGCAGCGTTGGACAGGGAAAAGCCTCTGGGGCCAACGTCCTGACTTTC. Its protein product is CSVGQGKASGANVLTF.

This clonotype was counted only a few times. The chain uses TRBV18 and TRBJ1-3; the D is unclear. V was shortened by 2 bases and J by 2 bases, with 13 bases between the two germline ends. The CDR3 spans 16 residues. Germline CDR1 and CDR2: KGHSH and LQKENI. CDR3 coding DNA: TGTGCCAGCTCACCAACAACAAAGGGAACTGGAAACACCATATATTTT. Translating it yields CASSPTTKGTGNTIYF.

This clonotype has just a few counts. V and J are TRBV9 and TRBJ2-7; D is perhaps TRBD2 (5 bases). Germline V gives CDR1 SGDLS, CDR2 YYNGEE. The CDR3 covers 14 residues. V gave up 0 bases and J gave up 7 bases, with 14 bases separating them. This chain's CDR3 is CASSVDAGGREQYF. The CDR3, as DNA: TGTGCCAGCAGCGTAGATGCAGGAGGAAGGGAGCAGTACTTC.

The table lists this clonotype with a few counts. V usage is TRBV19 and J usage is TRBJ1-1, with a tentative D call TRBD1 (6 bases). Trimming left V 3 bases short and J 0 bases short, with 8 bases between. The CDR3 has 14 amino acids. Germline V gene data show CDR1 as LNHDA and CDR2 as SQIVND (reference sequence). The CDR3 DNA sequence: TGTGCCAGTAGTATCGGGACACTGAACACTGAAGCTTTCTTT. Amino acids: CASSIGTLNTEAFF.

Only a few counts were recorded for this clonotype. The V call is TRBV29-1, the J call TRBJ2-3; 11 nucleotides align to TRBD2. The V gene's germline CDR1 is SQVTM and CDR2 ANQGSEA. The CDR3 has 16 residues. V shed 7 bases, J shed 2 bases, and the junction held 11 bases outside the gene matches. The CDR3 loop reads CSARTRLAGTTDTQYF. The CDR3 DNA reads TGCAGCGCTCGAACGAGACTAGCGGGGACCACAGATACGCAGTATTTT.

This clonotype was observed a handful of times. One junction end does not reproduce the germline sequence, and a read error may be involved. This chain links TRBV20-1 with TRBJ2-3; 8 bases align to TRBD2. The germline V gene has CDR1 DFQATT and CDR2 SNEGSKA (reference sequence). The CDR3 sequence is 12 residues long. CDR3 DNA sequence: TGTACGGGGGGGCCGGACGCAGATACGCAGTATTTT. Its translation: CTGGPDADTQYF.

About this clonotype itself: This could be a read error, since a much larger clone is one nucleotide away. V usage is TRBV3-1 and J usage is TRBJ1-2; 7 bases agree with TRBD1. The CDR3 is 13 residues long. Germline loops: CDR1 LGHDT, CDR2 YNNKEL (reference sequence). The V and J ends lost 8 bases and 9 bases, in that order; junction bases with no gene match: 12. CDR3 bases: TGTGCCAGCGGTCGGGGACAGAGGTTCAGCTACACCTTC. Translating it yields CASGRGQRFSYTF.

This clonotype was picked up a small number of times. In DNA form, the CDR3 reads TGTGCCAGCAGCTCCGGACCTATGGATACGCAGTATTTT. It specifies CASSSGPMDTQYF. The chain links TRBV28 to TRBJ2-3, with D uncertain. V shed 6 bases and J shed 6 bases, with 13 bases lying between them. Germline CDR1 reads MDHEN; CDR2 reads SYDVKM. The CDR3 is 13 amino acids.

This clonotype was counted between two and nine times. The V gene is TRBV7-2, the J gene TRBJ2-7; 11 positions match TRBD1. V lost 4 bases, J lost 6 bases, and 5 bases stayed unmatched. This CDR3 region has 14 residues. Germline CDR1 reads SGHTA; CDR2 reads FQGNSA. In DNA form, the CDR3 reads TGTGCCAGCAGCTCCGGGACAGGGGGATCCGAGCAGTACTTC. Translation: CASSSGTGGSEQYF.

In this sample, this clonotype turned up many times. The chain uses TRBV27 and TRBJ1-2, with 9 bases aligning to TRBD1. The CDR3 sequence is 15 residues long. With V trimmed by 4 bases and J by 4 bases, 7 bases remained unmatched. Germline values: CDR1 MNHEY, CDR2 SMNVEV (reference sequence). The CDR3 DNA is TGTGCCAGCAGTTCCTTACAGGGGGCGGGCTATGGCTACACCTTC. Translation: CASSSLQGAGYGYTF.

V usage is TRBV4-1 and J usage is TRBJ1-3, with 8 nucleotides matching TRBD1. The CDR3 sequence is 16 residues long. V dropped 3 bases and J dropped 3; count of bases not matched to a gene: 7. Germline CDR1 MGHRA, CDR2 YSYEKL. This chain's CDR3 is CASSHPRGLNGNTIYF. The CDR3 DNA reads TGCGCCAGCAGCCACCCCAGGGGGCTCAATGGAAACACCATATATTTT.